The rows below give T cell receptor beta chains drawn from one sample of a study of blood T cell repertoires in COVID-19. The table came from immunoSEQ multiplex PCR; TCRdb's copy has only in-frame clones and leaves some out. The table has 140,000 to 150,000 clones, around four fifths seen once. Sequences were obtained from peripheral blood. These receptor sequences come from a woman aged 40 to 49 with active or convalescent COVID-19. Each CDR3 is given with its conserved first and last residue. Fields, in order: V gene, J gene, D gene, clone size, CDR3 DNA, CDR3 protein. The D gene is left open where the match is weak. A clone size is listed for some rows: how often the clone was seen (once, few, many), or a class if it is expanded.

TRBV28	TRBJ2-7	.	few	TGTGCCAGCAGTTTATGGTCCAGGGATGCCACCTACGAGCAGTACTTC	CASSLWSRDATYEQYF
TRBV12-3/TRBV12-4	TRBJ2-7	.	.	TGTGCCAGCAACAGGGAGAGCTCCTACGAGCAGTACTTC	CASNRESSYEQYF
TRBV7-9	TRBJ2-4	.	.	TGTGCCAGCAGCTTAGCGTTGAGGATAGCCAAAAACATTCAGTACTTC	CASSLALRIAKNIQYF
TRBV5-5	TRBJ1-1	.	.	TGTGCCAGCAGCTTGGGGGCGGGAAGTGGCACTGAAGCTTTCTTT	CASSLGAGSGTEAFF
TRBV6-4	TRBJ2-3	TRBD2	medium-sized	TGTGCCAGCAGTGACTCGACGGGGGGGCCAGATACGCAGTATTTT	CASSDSTGGPDTQYF
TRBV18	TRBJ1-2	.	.	TGTGCCAGCTCAATAGTCGACACAGGGCCCAACTATGGCTACACCTTC	CASSIVDTGPNYGYTF
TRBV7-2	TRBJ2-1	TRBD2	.	TGTGCCAGCAGCAGAGGACTAGCGATCTACAATGAGCAGTTCTTC	CASSRGLAIYNEQFF
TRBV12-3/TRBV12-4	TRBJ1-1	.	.	TGTGCCAGCAGTTTCTTTAACACTGAAGCTTTCTTT	CASSFFNTEAFF
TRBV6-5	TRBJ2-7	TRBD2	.	TGTGCCAGCAGTAACGGGGGGTTTTCCTACGAGCAGTACTTC	CASSNGGFSYEQYF
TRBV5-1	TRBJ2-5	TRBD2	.	TGCGCCAGCAGCTTATCAACCGGGACTAGCCTAGAGACCCAGTACTTC	CASSLSTGTSLETQYF
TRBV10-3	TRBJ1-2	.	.	TGTGCCATCAGTGAGGGGCCAGGAGGTGCTGACTACACCTTC	CAISEGPGGADYTF
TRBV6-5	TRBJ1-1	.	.	TGTGCCAGCGCAGGGCTATCCAGGAACACTGAAGCTTTCTTT	CASAGLSRNTEAFF
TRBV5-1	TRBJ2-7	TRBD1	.	TGCGCCAGCAGCGCCAATGACAGGGGCGAGCAGTACTTC	CASSANDRGEQYF
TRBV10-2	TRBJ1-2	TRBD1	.	TGCGCCAGCCGGCAGGGGGCCGGTGGCTACACCTTC	CASRQGAGGYTF
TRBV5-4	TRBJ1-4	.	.	TGTGCCAGCAGCTTGAAGGGGTTTCAGACCGGACGCGATGAAAAACTGTTTTTT	CASSLKGFQTGRDEKLFF
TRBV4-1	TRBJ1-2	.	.	TGCGCCAGCAGCACCCTCCGGGGAGCTACTAACTATGGCTACACCTTC	CASSTLRGATNYGYTF
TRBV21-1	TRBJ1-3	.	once	TGTGCCAGCAGCCCCCCGAGGGCCATACCTGGAAACACCATATATTTT	CASSPPRAIPGNTIYF
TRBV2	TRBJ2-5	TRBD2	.	TGTGCCAGTCAATCCGGGGGGATGTGGACCCAGTACTTC	CASQSGGMWTQYF
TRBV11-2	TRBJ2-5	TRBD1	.	TGTGCCAGCAGCCTCGCCGACAGGGTAGAGACCCAGTACTTC	CASSLADRVETQYF
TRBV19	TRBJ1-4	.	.	TGTGCCAGTAGTTTAGGGCGGACAGCTTCTAATGAAAAACTGTTTTTT	CASSLGRTASNEKLFF
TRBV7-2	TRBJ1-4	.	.	TGTGCCAGCAGCCAAAGGGGGGGGCGCCTGGAAAAACTGTTTTTT	CASSQRGGRLEKLFF
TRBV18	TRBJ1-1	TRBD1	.	TGTGCCAGCTCAACACAGGGGGCCGGGACTGAAGCTTTCTTT	CASSTQGAGTEAFF
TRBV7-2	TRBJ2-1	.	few	TGTGCCAGCAGCTTAACCGGTCGAGGCGTAGGGCAGTTCTTC	CASSLTGRGVGQFF
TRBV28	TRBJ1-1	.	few	TGTGCCAGCAGGACAGGTGGGGGTTTGAACACTGAAGCTTTCTTT	CASRTGGGLNTEAFF
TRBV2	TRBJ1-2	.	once	TGTGCCAGCGGAAGTTCCAGACAGGCCTACACCTTC	CASGSSRQAYTF
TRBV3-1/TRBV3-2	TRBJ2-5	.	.	TGTGCCAGCAGCCAAGATCCGGGGAGACAAGAGACCCAGTACTTC	CASSQDPGRQETQYF
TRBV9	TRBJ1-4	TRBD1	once	TGTGCCAGCAGCGTAGGCGCGACAGGGGGTGAAAAACTGTTTTTT	CASSVGATGGEKLFF
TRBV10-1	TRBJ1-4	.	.	TGCGCCGGGAGAAGAAGGGGGTGTTCAACTAATGAAAAACTGTTTTTT	CAGRRRGCSTNEKLFF
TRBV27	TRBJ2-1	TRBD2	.	TGTGCCAGCAGTTTAGGGTCTACTAGCGGGAGAACGGAGTTCTTC	CASSLGSTSGRTEFF
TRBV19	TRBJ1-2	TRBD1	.	TGTGCCAGTAGTTCGGACAGGGGGCGCGGAGGCTACACCTTC	CASSSDRGRGGYTF
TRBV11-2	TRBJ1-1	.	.	TGTGCCAGCAGCTCAGCCCGGACAGACTACCCTAGAAGGACTGAAGCTTTCTTT	CASSSARTDYPRRTEAFF
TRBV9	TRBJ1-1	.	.	TGTGCCAGCAGTGAGACCGGGTCCCGAACTGAAGCTTTCTTT	CASSETGSRTEAFF
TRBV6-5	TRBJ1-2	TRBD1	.	TGTGCCAGCAGTAAGGACAGGAACTATGGCTACACCTTC	CASSKDRNYGYTF
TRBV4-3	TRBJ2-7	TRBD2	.	TGCGCCAGCAGCGAGGGACTAGCGGACCTTTACGAGCAGTACTTC	CASSEGLADLYEQYF
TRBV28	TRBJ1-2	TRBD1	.	TGTGCCAGCAGTCCGGGGACAGGACCCCACTATGGCTACACCTTC	CASSPGTGPHYGYTF
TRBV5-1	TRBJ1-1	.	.	TGCGCCAGCAGCTTGGTACTTGGAGTGGGACAACTTGGGAGGAACACTGAAGCTTTCTTT	CASSLVLGVGQLGRNTEAFF
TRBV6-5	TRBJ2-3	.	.	TGTGCCAGCAGTTCAACAGTCACAGATACGCAGTATTTT	CASSSTVTDTQYF
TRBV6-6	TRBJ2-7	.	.	TGTGCCAGCAGCTTGGGGGGTCAGGGTCTCTACGAGCAGTACTTC	CASSLGGQGLYEQYF
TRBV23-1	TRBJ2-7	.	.	TGCGCCAGCAGTCAATTGTTAGGAGGACGAGCGTTCTCCTACGAGCAGTACTTC	CASSQLLGGRAFSYEQYF
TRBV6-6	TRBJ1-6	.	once	TGTGCCAGCAGCCCCCAGGGGCCCGAGGGGTCACCCCTCCACTTT	CASSPQGPEGSPLHF